This T cell receptor (beta chain) was found in a study of blood T cell repertoires in COVID-19. For the study at large: COVID-19 samples collected from the United States, Italy and Spain covered acute and convalescent phases. T cells, B-cell-depleted T cells, or PBMCs supplied cDNA or gDNA.

Per the authors' pipeline: Quantification of nucleated cells was approximated via reference gene primer amplification. Sequencing used immunoSEQ multiplex PCR; TCRdb keeps in-frame clones, though not all of them. That table supplies the V and J calls and clone size; D and trimming were determined from the DNA. The repertoire holds 200,000 to 250,000 clones, with around nine tenths as singletons. Germline V gene data show CDR1 as MNHEY and CDR2 as SVGEGT. The CDR3 runs 14 residues. V lost 6 bases and J lost 9; bases outside the gene matches: 11. Sample: peripheral blood. V gene TRBV6-2 or TRBV6-3 combines with J gene TRBJ2-1, with 7 bases aligning to TRBD2. The clonotype comes from a woman aged 70-85 years with active or convalescent COVID-19. The CDR3 DNA is TGTGCCAGCAGCCTTACGGGGACTACAATTGAGCAGTTCTTC. Residues: CASSLTGTTIEQFF.